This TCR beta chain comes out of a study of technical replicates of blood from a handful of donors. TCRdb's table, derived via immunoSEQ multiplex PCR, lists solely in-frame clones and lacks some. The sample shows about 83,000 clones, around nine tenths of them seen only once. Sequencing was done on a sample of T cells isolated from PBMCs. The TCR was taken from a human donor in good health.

The CDR3 here is CASSLEGAGELFF. The DNA for the CDR3 is TGTGCCAGCAGTTTAGAGGGGGCCGGGGAGCTGTTTTTT. This sequence joins TRBV27 and TRBJ2-2, with a tentative D call TRBD1 (6 bases). The CDR3 spans 13 residues. CDR1 is MNHEY, CDR2 SMNVEV, per germline (reference sequence). Between the trimmed V and J ends, which lost 2 bases and 6 bases, there was a span of 7 bases.